One and the same sample provided the 2 T cell receptor beta chains below, sequenced in a study of blood T cell repertoires in COVID-19. The assay was immunoSEQ multiplex PCR, and TCRdb's table has in-frame clones only and misses some. Of a few hundred thousand clones detected, 88% appear once; the ten largest clones hold over 6%. The sequencing sample was made of peripheral blood. These receptors all stem from a woman between 25 and 40 years old who had recovered from COVID-19.

The chain employs TRBV29-1 and TRBJ2-7, with D unresolved. This CDR3 region has 11 residues. Germline-derived CDR1 and CDR2 are SQVTM and ANQGSEA. Trimming took off 6 bases at V and 5 bases at J, with 11 bases between the two ends. CDR3 coding DNA: TGCAGCGTGCAGATCGTCAACGAGCAGTACTTC. It translates to CSVQIVNEQYF.

The V and J genes are TRBV19 and TRBJ2-2; D is perhaps TRBD1 (6 bases). Germline V gives CDR1 LNHDA, CDR2 SQIVND (reference sequence). The CDR3 totals 15 residues. Trimming took 1 base from V and 6 from J, leaving 12 bases between them. The CDR3 reads CASSIGWGQAGELFF. CDR3 nucleotides: TGTGCCAGTAGTATAGGCTGGGGGCAGGCCGGGGAGCTGTTTTTT.